One and the same sample provided the 20 T cell receptor beta chains below, sequenced in a study of Graves' ophthalmopathy and Graves' hyperthyroidism. Using RNA transcripts, the TCR beta CDR3 regions were amplified. HTBI-primed RT-PCR formed the first round, and a multiplex PCR formed the second. TCRdb analysed the multiplex PCR reads with MiXCR anew, one entry per CDR3 protein. The sample has 300,000 or so distinct CDR3 sequences, 17% seen once. The sequenced sample consisted of peripheral blood. These receptors all come from an adult man with Graves' ophthalmopathy.

This clonotype was observed many times. V is TRBV18 and J is TRBJ1-1, with 9 bases fitting TRBD1. The CDR3 totals 13 residues. CDR1 and CDR2 (germline): KGHSH, LQKENI. Losses at the gene ends were 5 bases for V and 11 bases for J; bases not matched to a gene: 9. CDR3 protein: CASSIDRGGSAFF. Here the CDR3 DNA reads TGTGCCAGCTCAATCGACAGGGGGGGGAGCGCTTTCTTT.

This clonotype was picked up many times. The chain employs TRBV11-2 and TRBJ2-5; D gene unclear. Germline assignment: CDR1 SGHAT and CDR2 FQNNGV. The CDR3 loop spans 11 amino acids. V was trimmed by 6 bases and J by 3 bases, leaving 5 bases between them. The CDR3 protein is CASRKEETQYF. DNA for the CDR3: TGTGCCAGCAGAAAAGAAGAGACCCAGTACTTC.

This clonotype showed up many times. This chain links TRBV7-2 with TRBJ1-6; 7 nucleotides line up with TRBD1. CDR3 length equals 16 residues. Germline V gene lookup returns CDR1 SGHTA and CDR2 FQGNSA. The V and J ends lost 5 bases and 7 bases, in that order; junction bases with no gene match: 11. CDR3 protein: CASSNAAIRGNSPLHF. The CDR3 coding sequence is TGTGCCAGCAGCAACGCAGCGATCAGGGGGAATTCACCCCTCCACTTT.

This chain joins TRBV11-1 and TRBJ1-1; D is unclear. V lost 4 bases and J 5 bases, leaving 11 bases between the germline ends. Germline CDR1 reads SGHAT; CDR2 reads FQDESV (reference sequence). The CDR3 sequence is 13 residues long. The CDR3 DNA is TGTGCCAGCAGCTACGGTGAGCGGACTGAAGCTTTCTTT. It translates to CASSYGERTEAFF.

The rearrangement uses TRBV28 and TRBJ2-2; 8 nucleotides agree with TRBD2. CDR3 length: 13 amino acids. CDR1 is MDHEN, CDR2 SYDVKM, per germline. The DNA of the CDR3 is TGTGCGGCCGGGACTAGAAACACCGGGGAGCTGTTTTTT. Protein: CAAGTRNTGELFF. Full variable domain (missing parts from reference TRBV28 and TRBJ2-2): DVKVTQSSRYLVKRTGEKVFLECVQDMDHENMFWYRQDPGLGLRLIYFSYDVKMKEKGDIPEGYSVSREKKERFSLILESASTNQTSMYLCAAGTRNTGELFFGEGSRLTVL.

This clonotype was counted many times. V is TRBV12-3 or TRBV12-4 and J is TRBJ1-3, with unresolved D. Trimming took off 2 bases at V and 2 bases at J, with 7 bases between the two ends. CDR3 length equals 14 residues. The CDR3 region is CASSLMGAGNTIYF. In DNA, the CDR3 is TGTGCCAGCAGTTTAATGGGTGCTGGAAACACCATATATTTT.

In its sample, this clonotype was seen many times. V is TRBV15 and J is TRBJ1-1, with a weak D call TRBD1 (5 bases). The length of the CDR3 is 14 residues. Trimming pared 0 bases from V and 5 bases from J, leaving 10 bases between. The germline gives CDR1 LNHNV, CDR2 YYDKDF (reference sequence). CDR3 residues: CATSRDLGGTEAFF. As DNA, the CDR3 is TGTGCCACCAGCAGAGATCTGGGGGGAACTGAAGCTTTCTTT.

This clonotype was observed many times. V gene TRBV28 combines with J gene TRBJ1-2, with TRBD1 matching 7 bases. CDR3 length: 14 amino acids. Germline loops: CDR1 MDHEN, CDR2 SYDVKM. Trimming cost V 5 bases and J 4 bases; bases outside gene matches: 7. This CDR3 reads CASSVPGQPYGYTF. The DNA for the CDR3 is TGTGCCAGCAGTGTGCCGGGACAGCCCTATGGCTACACCTTC.

The table lists this clonotype with many counts. This chain connects TRBV30 to TRBJ1-6; D is undetermined. V gave up 0 bases and J gave up 7 bases, with 7 bases separating them. This CDR3 is built from 13 residues. Germline CDR1 GTSNPN, CDR2 SVGIG (reference sequence). The CDR3 protein is CAWSVHRNSPLHF. The CDR3, as DNA: TGTGCCTGGAGTGTACACCGAAATTCACCCCTCCACTTT.

This clonotype has ten or more counts. This chain links TRBV2 with TRBJ1-1, with 9 bases identical to TRBD1. In germline, CDR1 is SNHLY, CDR2 FYNNEI. CDR3 length: 14 residues. The V gene end was trimmed by 6 bases and the J gene end by 1 base; junction bases not matched to a gene: 3. The CDR3 loop reads CASSRQGGNTEAFF. For the CDR3, the DNA is TGTGCCAGCAGCCGACAGGGGGGGAACACTGAAGCTTTCTTT.

In this sample, this clonotype turned up many times. V usage is TRBV29-1 and J usage is TRBJ1-2, with unresolved D. The V and J ends lost 5 bases and 8 bases respectively, with 15 bases between them. Germline V CDR1 and CDR2: SQVTM, ANQGSEA. The CDR3 has 12 amino acids. The CDR3 protein is CSVLRTEDGYTF. CDR3 DNA: TGCAGCGTTTTGCGTACAGAGGACGGCTACACCTTC.

This clonotype was counted at least ten times. This chain uses TRBV3-1 with TRBJ2-7; either TRBD1 or TRBD2 may fit D (5 bases each). Germline values: CDR1 LGHDT, CDR2 YNNKEL (reference sequence). The V end lost 3 bases, the J end lost 2 bases, and 14 bases lay between the germline ends. This CDR3 comprises 15 residues. The CDR3 nucleotides read TGTGCCAGCAGCCAGTCCGGGACCTCCCCCTACGAGCAGTACTTC. This encodes CASSQSGTSPYEQYF.

In its sample, this clonotype was seen many times. The chain employs TRBV27 and TRBJ2-7; 8 bases align to TRBD1. The V gene's germline CDR1 is MNHEY and CDR2 SMNVEV (reference sequence). V lost 3 bases, J lost 7 bases, and 8 bases stayed unmatched. The CDR3 extends over 14 amino acids. The DNA of the CDR3 is TGTGCCAGCAGTTTTAGAGGACAGGGCGTAGAGCAGTACTTC. Amino acids: CASSFRGQGVEQYF.

This clonotype was detected many times. V gene TRBV5-1 combines with J gene TRBJ2-7; 9 bases match TRBD2. V was clipped by 0 bases and J by 7 bases; unmatched bases: 5. Germline CDR1 is SGHRS and CDR2 is YFSETQ. This CDR3 region has 14 residues. CDR3 amino acids: CASSLGAGGREQYF. DNA of the CDR3: TGCGCCAGCAGCTTGGGAGCGGGAGGTCGGGAGCAGTACTTC.

This clonotype has only a few counts. The chain couples TRBV28 to TRBJ1-2, with D uncertain. The CDR3 runs to 14 residues. The germline V and J ends were trimmed by 7 bases and 3 bases, with 15 bases remaining between them. Germline values: CDR1 MDHEN, CDR2 SYDVKM. The CDR3 protein is CASMGPAEYYGYTF. CDR3 nucleotide sequence: TGTGCCAGCATGGGTCCCGCGGAATACTATGGCTACACCTTC.

This clonotype was observed many times. This chain connects TRBV11-2 to TRBJ2-6; possibly TRBD2 for D (5 bases). Germline-derived CDR1 and CDR2 are SGHAT and FQNNGV. V dropped 3 bases and J dropped 0 bases, with 6 bases sitting between them. This CDR3 contains 15 residues. CDR3 DNA: TGTGCCAGCAGCTTGGAGGCCTCTGGGGCCAACGTCCTGACTTTC. Amino acids: CASSLEASGANVLTF.

The J gene is TRBJ2-5, the V gene TRBV18; 7 bases line up with TRBD1. CDR3 length: 15 residues. Germline-derived CDR1 and CDR2 are KGHSH and LQKENI. The trim removed 3 bases at V and 1 base at J, leaving 5 bases unmatched. The CDR3 sequence is CASSPVRQGQETQYF. The CDR3 bases are TGTGCCAGCTCACCTGTTCGACAGGGCCAAGAGACCCAGTACTTC.

This clonotype was recorded many times. The rearrangement joins TRBV4-1 to TRBJ2-2; no definite D call. The germline CDR1 and CDR2 sequences are MGHRA and YSYEKL. V gave up 4 bases and J gave up 1 base, with 7 bases separating them. This CDR3 has 14 residues. The CDR3 region has the DNA TGCGCCAGCAGCCCTAGTTGGAACACCGGGGAGCTGTTTTTT. It yields the protein CASSPSWNTGELFF.

This clonotype was seen many times. The V gene is TRBV2, the J gene TRBJ1-3; 8 nucleotides align to TRBD1. The germline CDR1 and CDR2 sequences are SNHLY and FYNNEI. The CDR3 is made up of 15 amino acids. Unmatched junction bases numbered 7, after V lost 5 bases and J lost 4 bases. The CDR3, as DNA: TGTGCCAGCAGTTCGCCTGGACAGGGAGGAAACACCATATATTTT. It specifies CASSSPGQGGNTIYF. Variable domain in full (rest from reference TRBV2 and TRBJ1-3): EPEVTQTPSHQVTQMGQEVILRCVPISNHLYFYWYRQILGQKVEFLVSFYNNEISEKSEIFDDQFSVERPDGSNFTLKIRSTKLEDSAMYFCASSSPGQGGNTIYFGEGSWLTVV.

This clonotype was counted many times. This CDR3 reads CASSRTARYNSPLHF. CDR3 nucleotide sequence: TGTGCCAGCTCACGGACAGCCAGATATAATTCACCCCTCCACTTT. This chain links TRBV18 with TRBJ1-6; maybe TRBD1 (6 bases). The CDR3 has 15 amino acids. V lost 4 bases and J lost 4, with 11 bases in between. Germline assignment: CDR1 KGHSH and CDR2 LQKENI.